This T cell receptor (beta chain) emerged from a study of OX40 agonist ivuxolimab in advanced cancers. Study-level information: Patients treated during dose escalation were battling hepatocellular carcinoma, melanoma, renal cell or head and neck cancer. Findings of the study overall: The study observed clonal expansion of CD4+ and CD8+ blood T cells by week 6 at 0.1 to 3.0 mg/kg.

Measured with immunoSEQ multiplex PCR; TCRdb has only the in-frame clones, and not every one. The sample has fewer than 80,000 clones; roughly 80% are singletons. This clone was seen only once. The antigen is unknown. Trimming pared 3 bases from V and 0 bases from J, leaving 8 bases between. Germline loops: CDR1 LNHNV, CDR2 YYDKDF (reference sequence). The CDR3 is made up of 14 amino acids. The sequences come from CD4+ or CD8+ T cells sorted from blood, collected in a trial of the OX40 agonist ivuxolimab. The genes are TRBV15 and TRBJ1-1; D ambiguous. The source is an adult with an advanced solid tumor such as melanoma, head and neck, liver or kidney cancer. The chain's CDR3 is CATSRELVNTEAFF. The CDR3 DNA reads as TGTGCCACCAGCAGGGAGTTGGTGAACACTGAAGCTTTCTTT. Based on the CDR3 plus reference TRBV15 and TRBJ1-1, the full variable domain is DAMVIQNPRYQVTQFGKPVTLSCSQTLNHNVMYWYQQKSSQAPKLLFHYYDKDFNNEADTPDNFQSRRPNTSFCFLDIRSPGLGDTAMYLCATSRELVNTEAFFGQGTRLTVV.